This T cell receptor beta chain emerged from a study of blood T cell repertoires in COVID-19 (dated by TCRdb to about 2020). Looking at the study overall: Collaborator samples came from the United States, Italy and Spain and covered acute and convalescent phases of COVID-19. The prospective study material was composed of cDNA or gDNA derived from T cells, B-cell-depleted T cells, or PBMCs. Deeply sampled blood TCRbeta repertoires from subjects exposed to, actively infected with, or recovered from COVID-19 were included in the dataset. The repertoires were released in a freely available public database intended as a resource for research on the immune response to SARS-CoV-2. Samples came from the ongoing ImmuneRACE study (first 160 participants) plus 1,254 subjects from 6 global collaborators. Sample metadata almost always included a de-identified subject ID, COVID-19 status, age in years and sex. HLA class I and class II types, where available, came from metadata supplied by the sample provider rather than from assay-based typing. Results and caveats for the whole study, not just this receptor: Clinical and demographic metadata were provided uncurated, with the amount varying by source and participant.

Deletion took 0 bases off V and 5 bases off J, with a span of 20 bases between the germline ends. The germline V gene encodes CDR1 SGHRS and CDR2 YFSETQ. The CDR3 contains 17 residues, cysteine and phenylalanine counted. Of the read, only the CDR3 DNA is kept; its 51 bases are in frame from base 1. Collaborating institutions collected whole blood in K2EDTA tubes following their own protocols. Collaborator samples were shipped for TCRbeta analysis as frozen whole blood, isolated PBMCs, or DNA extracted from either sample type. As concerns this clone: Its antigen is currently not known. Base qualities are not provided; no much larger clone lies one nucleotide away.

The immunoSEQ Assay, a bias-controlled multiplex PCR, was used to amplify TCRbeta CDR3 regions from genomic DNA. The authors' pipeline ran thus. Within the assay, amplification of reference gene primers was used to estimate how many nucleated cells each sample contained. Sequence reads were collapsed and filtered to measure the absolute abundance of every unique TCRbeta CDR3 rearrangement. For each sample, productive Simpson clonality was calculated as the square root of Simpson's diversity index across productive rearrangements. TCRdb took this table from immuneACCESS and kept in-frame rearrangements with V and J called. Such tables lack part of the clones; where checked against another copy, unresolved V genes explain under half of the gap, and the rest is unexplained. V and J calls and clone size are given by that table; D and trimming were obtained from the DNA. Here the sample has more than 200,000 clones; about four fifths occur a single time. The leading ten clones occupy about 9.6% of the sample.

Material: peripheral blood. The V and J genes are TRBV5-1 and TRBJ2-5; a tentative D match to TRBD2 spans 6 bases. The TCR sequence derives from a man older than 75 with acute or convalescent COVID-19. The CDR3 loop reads CASSLGTQMKGLETQYF. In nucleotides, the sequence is TGCGCCAGCAGCTTGGGGACGCAAATGAAGGGACTGGAGACCCAGTACTTC.